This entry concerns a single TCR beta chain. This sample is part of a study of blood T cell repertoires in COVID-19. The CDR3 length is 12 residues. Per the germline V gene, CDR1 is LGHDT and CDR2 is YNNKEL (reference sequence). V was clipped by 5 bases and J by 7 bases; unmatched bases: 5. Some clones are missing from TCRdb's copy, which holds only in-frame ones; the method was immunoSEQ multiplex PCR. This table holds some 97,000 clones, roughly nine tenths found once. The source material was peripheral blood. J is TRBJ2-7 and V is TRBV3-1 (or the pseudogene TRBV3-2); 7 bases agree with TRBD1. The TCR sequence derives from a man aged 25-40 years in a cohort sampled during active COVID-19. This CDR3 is CASSDREWEQYF. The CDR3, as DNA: TGTGCCAGCAGCGACAGGGAGTGGGAGCAGTACTTC.